These 2 T cell receptor beta chains came from one sample sequenced in a study of blood T cell repertoires in COVID-19. Sequencing used immunoSEQ multiplex PCR; TCRdb keeps in-frame clones, though not all of them. The sample holds roughly 200,000 clones; 82% are singletons and the top ten take less than 9.5%. Material: peripheral blood. The receptor source for this set is a woman aged 55 to 70 with COVID-19, enrolled during active disease.

The chain links TRBV7-9 to TRBJ2-7; a weak D match, TRBD2 (7 bases). Germline assignment: CDR1 SEHNR and CDR2 FQNEAQ (reference sequence). The V and J ends lost 6 bases and 3 bases respectively, with 15 bases between them. This CDR3 has 14 residues. CDR3 protein: CASSVGGGNYEQYF. In DNA, the CDR3 is TGTGCCAGCAGTGTAGGGGGGGGGAACTACGAGCAGTACTTC.

This chain connects TRBV30 to TRBJ1-6, with TRBD1 matching over 7 bases. The CDR3 totals 15 residues. Germline V gene lookup returns CDR1 GTSNPN and CDR2 SVGIG (reference sequence). The V segment lost 2 bases and the J segment 5 bases; nucleotides outside the gene matches: 6. CDR3 sequence: CAWSRDSRDNSPLHF. The CDR3 nucleotides are TGTGCCTGGAGTCGGGACAGTAGGGATAATTCACCCCTCCACTTT.